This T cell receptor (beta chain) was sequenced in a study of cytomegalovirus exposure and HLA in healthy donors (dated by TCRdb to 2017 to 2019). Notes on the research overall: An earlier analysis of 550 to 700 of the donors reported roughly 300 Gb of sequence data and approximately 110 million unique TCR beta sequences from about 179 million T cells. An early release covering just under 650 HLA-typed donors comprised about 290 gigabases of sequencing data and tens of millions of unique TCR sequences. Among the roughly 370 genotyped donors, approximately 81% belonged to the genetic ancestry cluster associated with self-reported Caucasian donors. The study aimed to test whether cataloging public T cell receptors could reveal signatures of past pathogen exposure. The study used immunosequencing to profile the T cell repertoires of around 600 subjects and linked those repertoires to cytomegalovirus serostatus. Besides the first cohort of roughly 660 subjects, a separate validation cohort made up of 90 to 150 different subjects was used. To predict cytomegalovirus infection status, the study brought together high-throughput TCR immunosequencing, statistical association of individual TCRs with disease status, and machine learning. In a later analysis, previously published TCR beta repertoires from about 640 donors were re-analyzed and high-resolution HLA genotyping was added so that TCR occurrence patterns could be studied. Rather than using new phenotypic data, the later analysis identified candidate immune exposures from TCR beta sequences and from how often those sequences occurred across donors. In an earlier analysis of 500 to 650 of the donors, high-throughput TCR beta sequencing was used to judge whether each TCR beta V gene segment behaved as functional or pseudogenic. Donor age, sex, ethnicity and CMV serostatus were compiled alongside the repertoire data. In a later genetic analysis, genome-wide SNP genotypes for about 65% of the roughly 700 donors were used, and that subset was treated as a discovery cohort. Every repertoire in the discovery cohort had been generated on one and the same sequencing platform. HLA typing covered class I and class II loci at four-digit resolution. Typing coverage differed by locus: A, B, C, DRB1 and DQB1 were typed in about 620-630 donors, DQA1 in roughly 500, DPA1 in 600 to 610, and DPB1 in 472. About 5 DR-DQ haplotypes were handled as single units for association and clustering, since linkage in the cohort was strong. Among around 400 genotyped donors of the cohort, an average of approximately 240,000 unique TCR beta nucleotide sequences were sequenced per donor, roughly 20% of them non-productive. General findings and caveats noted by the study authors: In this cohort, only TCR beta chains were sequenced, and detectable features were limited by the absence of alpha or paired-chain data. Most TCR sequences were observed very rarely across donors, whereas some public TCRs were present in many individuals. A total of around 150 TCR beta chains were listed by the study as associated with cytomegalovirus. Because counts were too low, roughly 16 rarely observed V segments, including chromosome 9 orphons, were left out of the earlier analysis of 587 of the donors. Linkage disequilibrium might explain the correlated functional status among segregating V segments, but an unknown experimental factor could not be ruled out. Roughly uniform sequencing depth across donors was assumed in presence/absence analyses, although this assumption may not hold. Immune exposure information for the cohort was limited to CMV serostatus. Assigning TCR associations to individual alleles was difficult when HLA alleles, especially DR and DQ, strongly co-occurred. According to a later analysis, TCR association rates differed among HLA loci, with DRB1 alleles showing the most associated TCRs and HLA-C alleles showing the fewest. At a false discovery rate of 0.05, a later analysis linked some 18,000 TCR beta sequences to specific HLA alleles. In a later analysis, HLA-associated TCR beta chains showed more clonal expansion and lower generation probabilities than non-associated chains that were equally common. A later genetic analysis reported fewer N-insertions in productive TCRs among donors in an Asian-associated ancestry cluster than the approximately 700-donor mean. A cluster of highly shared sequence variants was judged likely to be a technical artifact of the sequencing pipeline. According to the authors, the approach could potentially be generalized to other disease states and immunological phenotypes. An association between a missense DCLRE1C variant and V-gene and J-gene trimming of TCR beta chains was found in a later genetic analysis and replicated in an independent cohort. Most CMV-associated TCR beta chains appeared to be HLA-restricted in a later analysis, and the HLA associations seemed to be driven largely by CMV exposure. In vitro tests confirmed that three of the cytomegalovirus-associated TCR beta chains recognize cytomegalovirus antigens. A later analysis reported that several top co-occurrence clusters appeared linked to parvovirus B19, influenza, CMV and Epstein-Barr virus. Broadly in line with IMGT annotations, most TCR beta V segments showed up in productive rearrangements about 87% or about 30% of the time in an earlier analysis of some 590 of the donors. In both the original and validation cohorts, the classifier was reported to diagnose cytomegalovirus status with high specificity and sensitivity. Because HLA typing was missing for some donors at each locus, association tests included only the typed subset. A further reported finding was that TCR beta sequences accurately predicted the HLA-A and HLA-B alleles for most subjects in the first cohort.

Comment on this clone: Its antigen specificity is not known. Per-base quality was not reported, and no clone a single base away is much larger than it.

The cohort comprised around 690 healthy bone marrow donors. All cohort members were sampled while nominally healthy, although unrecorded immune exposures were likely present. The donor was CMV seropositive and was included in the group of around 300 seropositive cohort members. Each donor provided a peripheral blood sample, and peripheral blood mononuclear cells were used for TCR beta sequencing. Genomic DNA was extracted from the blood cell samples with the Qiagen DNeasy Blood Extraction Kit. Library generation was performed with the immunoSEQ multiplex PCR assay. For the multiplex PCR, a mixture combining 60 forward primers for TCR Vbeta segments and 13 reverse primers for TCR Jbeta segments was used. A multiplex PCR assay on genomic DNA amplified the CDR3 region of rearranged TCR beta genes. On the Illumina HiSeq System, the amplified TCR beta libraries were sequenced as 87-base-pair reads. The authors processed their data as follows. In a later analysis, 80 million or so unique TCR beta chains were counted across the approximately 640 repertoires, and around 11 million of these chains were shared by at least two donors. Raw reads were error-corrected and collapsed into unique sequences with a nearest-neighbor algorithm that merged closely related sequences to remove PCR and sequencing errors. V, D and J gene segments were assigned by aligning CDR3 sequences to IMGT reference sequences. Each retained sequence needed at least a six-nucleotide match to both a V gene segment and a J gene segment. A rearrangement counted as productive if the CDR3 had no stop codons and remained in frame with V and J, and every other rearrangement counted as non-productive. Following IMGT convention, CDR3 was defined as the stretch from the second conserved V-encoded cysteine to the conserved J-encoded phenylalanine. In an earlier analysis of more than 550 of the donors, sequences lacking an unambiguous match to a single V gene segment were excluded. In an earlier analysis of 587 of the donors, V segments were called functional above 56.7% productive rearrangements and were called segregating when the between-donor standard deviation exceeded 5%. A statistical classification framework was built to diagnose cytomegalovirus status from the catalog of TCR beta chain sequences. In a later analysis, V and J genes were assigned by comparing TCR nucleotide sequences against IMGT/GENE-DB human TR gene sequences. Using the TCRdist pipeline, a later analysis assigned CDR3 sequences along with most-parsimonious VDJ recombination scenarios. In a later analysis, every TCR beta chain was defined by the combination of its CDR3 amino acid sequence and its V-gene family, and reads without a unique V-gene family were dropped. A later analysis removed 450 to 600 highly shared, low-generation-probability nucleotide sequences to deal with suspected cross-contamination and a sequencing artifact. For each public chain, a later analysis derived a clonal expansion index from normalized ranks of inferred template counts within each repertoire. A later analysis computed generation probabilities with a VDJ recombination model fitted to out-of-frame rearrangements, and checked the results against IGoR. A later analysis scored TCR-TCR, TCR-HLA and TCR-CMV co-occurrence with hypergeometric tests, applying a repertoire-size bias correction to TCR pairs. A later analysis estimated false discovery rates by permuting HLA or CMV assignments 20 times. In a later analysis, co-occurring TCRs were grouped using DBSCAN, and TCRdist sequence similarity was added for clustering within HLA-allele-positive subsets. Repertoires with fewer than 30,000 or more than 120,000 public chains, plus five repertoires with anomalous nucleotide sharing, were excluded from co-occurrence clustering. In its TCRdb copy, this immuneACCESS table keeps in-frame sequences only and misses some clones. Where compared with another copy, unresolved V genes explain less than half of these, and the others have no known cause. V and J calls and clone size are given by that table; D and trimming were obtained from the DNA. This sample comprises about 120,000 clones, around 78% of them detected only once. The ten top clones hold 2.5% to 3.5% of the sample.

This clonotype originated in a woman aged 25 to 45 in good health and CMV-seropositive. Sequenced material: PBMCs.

The CDR3 in this case is CASSQDMDRGDGYTF. The DNA reads TGTGCCAGCAGCCAAGATATGGACAGGGGAGATGGCTACACCTTC. This receptor chain uses TRBV4-2 and TRBJ1-2; TRBD1 agrees with 9 junctional bases. The germline V gene gives CDR1 as LGHNA and CDR2 as YNFKEQ. Relative to germline, V is missing 0 bases and J is missing 6 bases, with 5 bases of the junction outside any gene match. The CDR3 numbers 15 residues from cysteine through phenylalanine. Of all the DNA, just the CDR3 is kept, 45 bases in frame from base 1.